These 22 T cell receptor beta chains were all obtained from the same sample, sequenced in a study of beta chain features in type 1 diabetes. Broader study findings: Within each of all four CD4+ subsets, Type 1 diabetes patients had TCRB CDR3s that were moderately but significantly shorter.

Their antigen targets remain unknown. All of the isolated RNA was reverse transcribed, so expressed TCRB transcripts were sequenced. Assay used: immunoSEQ multiplex PCR; TCRdb lists only in-frame clones, some missing. The data show around 130,000 clones, roughly 17% seen once. The sequenced sample consisted of central memory CD4+ T cells from blood. These receptors all come from a man aged 30-40 years with type 1 diabetes.

V and J are TRBV10-3 and TRBJ1-2, with a possible D match to TRBD1 (6 bases). CDR3 length equals 13 residues. Germline V lookup: CDR1 ENHRY, CDR2 SYGVKD. V dropped 2 bases and J dropped 8 bases, with 12 bases sitting between them. DNA for the CDR3: TGTGCCATCAGTGAGAACAGGGAAGAAGGCTACACCTTC. Encoded protein: CAISENREEGYTF.

This sequence joins TRBV13 and TRBJ2-3; D gene ambiguous. The V gene's germline CDR1 is PRHDT and CDR2 FYEKMQ (reference sequence). V lost 0 bases, J lost 0 bases, and 1 base lay in between. The CDR3 is 13 amino acids. The CDR3 loop is CASSLGSTDTQYF. The CDR3 nucleotides are TGTGCCAGCAGCTTAGGTAGCACAGATACGCAGTATTTT.

The chain employs TRBV18 and TRBJ1-1, with D possibly TRBD1 on 5 matching bases. The CDR3 length is 13 residues. Germline loops: CDR1 KGHSH, CDR2 LQKENI. The ends were cut back, 6 bases at V and 2 bases at J, with 10 bases in the middle. The CDR3 spells CASSSGTNTEAFF. CDR3 DNA: TGTGCCAGCTCGTCTGGGACTAACACTGAAGCTTTCTTT.

The chain joins TRBV5-1 to TRBJ1-4, with 10 bases identical to TRBD1. The junction had 5 bases not matched to a gene; V was cut back by 4 bases and J by 8 bases. The germline V gene has CDR1 SGHRS and CDR2 YFSETQ. The CDR3 contains 14 residues. This CDR3 is CASSPDRGREKLFF. CDR3 nucleotides: TGCGCCAGCAGCCCGGACAGGGGGAGGGAAAAACTGTTTTTT.

The chain's CDR3 is CASSDGQGDPETQYF. The CDR3 coding sequence is TGCGCCAGCAGCGACGGACAGGGGGATCCAGAGACCCAGTACTTC. The chain uses TRBV5-1 and TRBJ2-5; 10 bases map to TRBD1. The V and J ends lost 4 bases and 4 bases, in that order; junction bases with no gene match: 7. Germline loops: CDR1 SGHRS, CDR2 YFSETQ. The CDR3 is 15 residues long.

DNA for the CDR3: TGTGCCAGCAGCTTAGCGTTCACAGCCTCCTACGAGCAGTACTTC. Translation gives CASSLAFTASYEQYF. The chain joins TRBV7-2 to TRBJ2-7; D is unclear. V was clipped by 0 bases and J by 0 bases, with 9 bases between them. This CDR3 comprises 15 residues. Germline V gene sequence: CDR1 SGHTA, CDR2 FQGNSA.

This clone was recorded only once. The chain couples TRBV7-8 to TRBJ2-1; tentatively, D is TRBD1 (6 bases). The CDR3 extends over 15 amino acids. V shed 2 bases and J shed 15 bases, with 23 bases lying between them. CDR1 and CDR2 (germline): SGHVS, FQNEAQ. The CDR3 loop is CASSLSQGHSNLRFF. The CDR3 DNA follows: TGTGCCAGCAGCTTATCGCAGGGACACAGCAACTTACGGTTCTTC.

The rearrangement links TRBV6-5 to TRBJ2-3; D gene uncertain. There are 15 residues in the CDR3. Trimming removed 7 bases from V and 2 bases from J, with 16 bases in between. Germline CDR1 is MNHEY and CDR2 is SVGAGI. In DNA, the CDR3 is TGTGCCAGCATGAGTGATAGGCTTTCCACAGATACGCAGTATTTT. It translates to CASMSDRLSTDTQYF.

This clone came up a few times. The sample carries other DNA sequences with the same CDR3. V is TRBV29-1 and J is TRBJ2-1; D not resolved. The CDR3 runs to 11 residues. The V end was cut by 7 bases, the J end by 0 bases, with 4 bases between. Germline assignment: CDR1 SQVTM and CDR2 ANQGSEA. CDR3 sequence reads: CSAGSYNEQFF. CDR3 nucleotide sequence: TGCAGCGCCGGCTCCTACAATGAGCAGTTCTTC.

There are many counts of this clone. The chain links TRBV9 to TRBJ1-4; D is unclear. This CDR3 is 18 amino acids long. Germline V lookup: CDR1 SGDLS, CDR2 YYNGEE. The V and J ends lost 8 bases and 8 bases respectively, with 31 bases between them. CDR3 bases: TGTGCCAGGGGTTTATGTAGACGTGTGTCCTCCCTAAAGGAAAAACTGTTTTTT. Its protein product is CARGLCRRVSSLKEKLFF.

This clone was picked up a small number of times. The chain combines TRBV9 with TRBJ2-5, with 7 positions matching TRBD1. The J call may not be correct, given that the DNA end is closer to TRBJ2-7. Germline CDR1 SGDLS, CDR2 YYNGEE. CDR3 length equals 17 residues. CDR3 DNA sequence: TGTGCCAGCAGCGCCGGCCGGGACAGTACCTCTAGGGACGAGCAGTACTTC. Residues: CASSAGRDSTSRDEQYF.

The gene calls are TRBV7-8 and TRBJ2-3, with D maybe TRBD1 (5 bases). Germline V gene sequence: CDR1 SGHVS, CDR2 FQNEAQ. The CDR3 is made up of 14 amino acids. V was shortened by 3 bases and J by 5 bases, with 12 bases between the two germline ends. This CDR3 reads CASSLRPGIDTQYF. The DNA for the CDR3 is TGTGCCAGCAGCTTGCGTCCAGGGATAGATACGCAGTATTTT.

The chain combines TRBV2 with TRBJ1-6, with 7 bases lining up with TRBD1. V lost 6 bases to trimming and J lost 3 bases; unmatched junction nucleotides: 8. The V gene's germline CDR1 is SNHLY and CDR2 FYNNEI. This CDR3 region has 16 residues. The CDR3 is CASSHRGPDYNSPLHF. The CDR3, as DNA: TGTGCCAGCAGCCACAGGGGCCCCGACTATAATTCACCCCTCCACTTT.

This clone came up once. The chain is built from TRBV14 and TRBJ2-3, with TRBD1 as a possible D gene (6 bases). CDR3 size: 14 residues. Trimming shortened V by 2 bases and J by 3 bases, and 9 bases separated the two germline ends. Germline V gene sequence: CDR1 SGHDN, CDR2 FVKESK. Written as DNA, the CDR3 is TGTGCCAGCAGCCAAACAGGGATTACAGATACGCAGTATTTT. Its protein product is CASSQTGITDTQYF.

The CDR3 here is CASSFQGENSPLHF. As DNA, the CDR3 is TGCGCCAGCAGCTTCCAGGGGGAGAATTCACCCCTCCACTTT. V is TRBV5-1 and J is TRBJ1-6, with 7 bases identical to TRBD1. Per the germline V gene, CDR1 is SGHRS and CDR2 is YFSETQ. Trimming removed 2 bases from V and 7 bases from J; junction bases left unmatched: 3. This CDR3 has 14 residues.

V and J are TRBV9 and TRBJ1-1, with a weak D call TRBD1 (6 bases). With 0 bases removed from V and 6 bases from J, the gap between germline ends came to 15 bases. The CDR3 has 15 amino acids. Per the germline V gene, CDR1 is SGDLS and CDR2 is YYNGEE. CDR3 sequence (DNA): TGTGCCAGCAGCGTAGGGGCCGTACAGGGCCCTGAAGCTTTCTTT. Translated, it gives CASSVGAVQGPEAFF.

This clone was recorded at least ten times. This sequence joins TRBV10-3 and TRBJ2-1; D might be TRBD2 (6 bases). The germline V gene encodes CDR1 ENHRY and CDR2 SYGVKD. Trimming took off 4 bases at V and 7 bases at J, with 17 bases between the two ends. The CDR3 length is 15 residues. The CDR3 coding sequence is TGTGCCATCAGTGGTTCTGGCCTGGAGGGGAATGAGCAGTTCTTC. Its protein is CAISGSGLEGNEQFF.

This clone was counted a few times. The V and J genes are TRBV19 and TRBJ2-7; perhaps D is TRBD1 or TRBD2 (6 bases each). Trimming removed 10 bases at V and 3 bases at J, with 19 bases between. This CDR3 is 14 amino acids long. Germline-derived CDR1 and CDR2 are LNHDA and SQIVND (reference sequence). The CDR3 DNA reads as TGTGCCACCAGGGTTAGGGGGGTCAGCTACGAGCAGTACTTC. Translating gives CATRVRGVSYEQYF.

Only a few counts were recorded for this clone. The V gene is TRBV29-1, the J gene TRBJ2-1; maybe TRBD1 (5 bases). The CDR3 extends over 13 amino acids. V lost 1 base and J lost 8, with 12 bases in between. Germline lookup yields CDR1 SQVTM and CDR2 ANQGSEA. CDR3 amino acids: CSVEGQGGHEQFF. Here the CDR3 DNA reads TGCAGCGTTGAAGGCCAGGGTGGCCATGAGCAGTTCTTC.

The chain uses TRBV14 and TRBJ1-2; 7 bases line up with TRBD1. The CDR3 is 13 amino acids. Germline V gives CDR1 SGHDN, CDR2 FVKESK. The trim removed 5 bases at V and 4 bases at J, leaving 4 bases unmatched. CDR3 bases: TGTGCCAGCAGCAGGGGACAGTTCTATGGCTACACCTTC. It specifies CASSRGQFYGYTF.

This clone was detected only a few times. J is TRBJ2-2 and V is TRBV7-9; no definite D call. The V end lost 5 bases, the J end lost 3 bases, and 4 bases lay between the germline ends. This CDR3 has 12 amino acids. CDR1 and CDR2 from the germline V gene are SEHNR and FQNEAQ (reference sequence). The CDR3, as DNA: TGTGCCAGCAGCCGGGACACCGGGGAGCTGTTTTTT. Translation gives CASSRDTGELFF.

This clone turned up a few times. The CDR3, as DNA: TGCAGCGTGTCGACAGCCTATGGCTACACCTTC. It yields the protein CSVSTAYGYTF. The V and J genes are TRBV29-1 and TRBJ1-2; a possible D gene is TRBD1 (5 bases). The germline V gene has CDR1 SQVTM and CDR2 ANQGSEA. This CDR3 comprises 11 residues. V lost 6 bases, J lost 4 bases, and 9 bases lay in between. The entire variable domain, with the rest obtained from reference TRBV29-1 and TRBJ1-2, is as follows: SAVISQKPSRDICQRGTSLTIQCQVDSQVTMMFWYRQQPGQSLTLIATANQGSEATYESGFVIDKFPISRPNLTFSTLTVSNMSPEDSSIYLCSVSTAYGYTFGSGTRLTVV.